This TCR beta chain derives from a study of cytomegalovirus exposure and HLA in healthy donors. Turning to the study itself: Of the donors genotyped, 300 to 500 in all, 81% fell in the Caucasian-associated ancestry cluster.

It was with 60 Vbeta and 13 Jbeta primers that the PCR ran. Authors' data handling: It was a later analysis that counted about 80 million unique TCR beta chains, of which 8.5 million to 12 million were shared. Assay: immunoSEQ multiplex PCR; the TCRdb copy retains only in-frame clones and omits some. The V and J calls and clone size come from that table; D and trimming were worked out from the DNA. The repertoire holds around 130,000 clones, with around 77% as singletons. Overall study findings and caveats: Sequencing artifact likely explains a cluster of highly shared sequence variants. A list of approximately 160 TCR beta chains associated with cytomegalovirus was given.

As concerns this clone: Its antigen is unknown.

Sequencing input: PBMCs. This receptor was identified in a man aged 50-59 years in good health and CMV-seronegative.

CDR3 nucleotide sequence: TGTGCCAGCAGTCGGGGGGGACAGCAAGAGACCCAGTACTTC. This codes for CASSRGGQQETQYF. The rearrangement uses TRBV2 and TRBJ2-5, with TRBD2 as a possible D gene (8 bases). Trimming cost V 5 bases and J 2 bases, with 12 bases left between them. CDR1 and CDR2 (germline): SNHLY, FYNNEI. This CDR3 comprises 14 residues.